These 31 T cell receptor beta chains were all obtained from the same sample, sequenced in a study of blood T cell repertoires in COVID-19 (dated by TCRdb to about 2020). The library was generated by the immunoSEQ multiplex PCR assay. As stored in TCRdb, this immuneACCESS dataset retains in-frame rearrangements with V and J assigned. A fraction of the clones does not appear; measured against another copy, unresolved V genes explain less than half of the discrepancy, and the remainder lacks a known reason. The sample table lists 100,000 or so clones, 87% of them with a count of one. Around 10% of the sample belongs to the ten largest clones. Material for sequencing was peripheral blood. These receptor sequences come from a young woman with acute or convalescent COVID-19.

This chain connects TRBV9 to TRBJ2-3; D might be TRBD1 (7 bases). CDR3 length: 17 residues. The ends were cut back, 4 bases at V and 9 bases at J, with 27 bases in the middle. Germline-derived CDR1 and CDR2 are SGDLS and YYNGEE. CDR3 residues: CASSSMTGTSLRGTQYF. The CDR3 DNA sequence: TGTGCCAGCAGCTCAATGACAGGGACTTCCTTGAGGGGGACGCAGTATTTT.

The V and J genes are TRBV11-2 and TRBJ1-1, with 9 bases fitting TRBD1. CDR1 is SGHAT, CDR2 FQNNGV, per germline. There are 15 residues in the CDR3. Germline trimming cut 5 bases from V and 2 bases from J; bases unmatched to any gene: 6. CDR3 bases: TGTGCCAGCAGCCAGGGGACAGGGCGCAACACTGAAGCTTTCTTT. This translates into CASSQGTGRNTEAFF.

The chain combines TRBV12-5 with TRBJ1-1; possibly TRBD1 for D (6 bases). The germline V gene has CDR1 LGHNT and CDR2 FRNRAP. V was clipped by 2 bases and J by 4 bases, with 14 bases between them. There are 15 residues in the CDR3. This chain's CDR3 is CASGLTILGGTEAFF. DNA of the CDR3: TGTGCTAGTGGTTTGACTATCCTAGGGGGCACTGAAGCTTTCTTT. The complete variable domain, with remaining parts taken from reference TRBV12-5 and TRBJ1-1, reads DARVTQTPRHKVTEMGQEVTMRCQPILGHNTVFWYRQTMMQGLELLAYFRNRAPLDDSGMPKDRFSAEMPDATLATLKIQPSEPRDSAVYFCASGLTILGGTEAFFGQGTRLTVV.

The gene calls are TRBV4-2 and TRBJ1-1; D not resolved. The CDR3 extends over 13 amino acids. The V end lost 8 bases, the J end lost 4 bases, and 14 bases lay between the germline ends. The germline V gene encodes CDR1 LGHNA and CDR2 YNFKEQ. The CDR3 sequence is CASCRHGSTEAFF. Here the CDR3 DNA reads TGTGCCAGCTGCCGCCACGGGAGCACTGAAGCTTTCTTT.

V is TRBV5-1 and J is TRBJ1-5; D is unresolved. Per the germline V gene, CDR1 is SGHRS and CDR2 is YFSETQ. The CDR3 runs 13 residues. V lost 2 bases, J lost 1 base, and 4 bases lay in between. In DNA form, the CDR3 reads TGCGCCAGCAGCTTTTCAAGCAATCAGCCCCAGCATTTT. It translates to CASSFSSNQPQHF.

Only one count was recorded for this clone. The genes are TRBV7-6 and TRBJ1-2, with unresolved D. The germline CDR1 and CDR2 sequences are SGHVS and FNYEAQ. The V gene lost 2 bases and the J gene lost 4 bases, with 14 bases spanning the gap. The CDR3 is 15 residues long. The CDR3 DNA sequence: TGTGCCAGCAGCTTACAAATCGACAAGCCCTATGGCTACACCTTC. This encodes CASSLQIDKPYGYTF.

Here the CDR3 reads CASDLGGGPTGELFF. In DNA, the CDR3 is TGTGCCAGTGACCTGGGGGGAGGGCCCACCGGGGAGCTGTTTTTT. V usage is TRBV9 and J usage is TRBJ2-2, with 7 bases that match TRBD2. CDR3 length: 15 residues. The junction had 11 bases not matched to a gene; V was cut back by 8 bases and J by 4 bases. In germline, CDR1 is SGDLS, CDR2 YYNGEE.

This chain links TRBV5-1 with TRBJ1-5; possibly TRBD1 for D (5 bases). Germline lookup yields CDR1 SGHRS and CDR2 YFSETQ. The CDR3 loop spans 13 amino acids. V lost 4 bases and J lost 7, with 12 bases in between. The chain's CDR3 is CASSRDLQQPQHF. CDR3 coding DNA: TGCGCCAGCAGCCGGGACTTGCAACAGCCCCAGCATTTT.

This clone was recorded only once. Other DNA sequences in this specimen translate into the identical CDR3. The chain recombines TRBV11-2 with TRBJ1-6; D is possibly TRBD1 (5 bases). The CDR3 sequence is 13 residues long. Germline CDR1 SGHAT, CDR2 FQNNGV. With 6 bases removed from V and 4 bases from J, the gap between germline ends came to 7 bases. CDR3 in amino acids: CASSSGYNSPLHF. In nucleotides, the CDR3 is TGTGCCAGCAGTTCAGGGTATAATTCACCCCTCCACTTT.

The J gene is TRBJ1-1, the V gene TRBV6-5, with D tentatively TRBD1 (6 bases). CDR1 and CDR2 (germline): MNHEY, SVGAGI. V lost 0 bases, J lost 7 bases, and 12 bases lay in between. This CDR3 is 14 amino acids long. CDR3 bases: TGTGCCAGCAGTTACTCTGAACAGGGCCGTGAAGCTTTCTTT. This gives the protein CASSYSEQGREAFF.

This chain connects TRBV7-8 to TRBJ1-3, with a possible D match to TRBD1 (5 bases). Looked up from germline, CDR1 is SGHVS and CDR2 is FQNEAQ. V was clipped by 1 base and J by 4 bases, with 14 bases between them. The CDR3 totals 16 residues. The CDR3 here is CASSLDRQGRGNTIYF. CDR3 sequence (DNA): TGTGCCAGCAGCTTAGATCGGCAGGGAAGAGGAAACACCATATATTTT. Full variable domain (outside the CDR3, taken from reference TRBV7-8 and TRBJ1-3): GAGVSQSPRYKVAKRGQDVALRCDPISGHVSLFWYQQALGQGPEFLTYFQNEAQLDKSGLPSDRFFAERPEGSVSTLKIQRTQQEDSAVYLCASSLDRQGRGNTIYFGEGSWLTVV.

The chain carries TRBV29-1 and TRBJ1-4, with D possibly matching TRBD1 (5 bases). The germline V gene encodes CDR1 SQVTM and CDR2 ANQGSEA. The CDR3 totals 15 residues. V lost 0 bases and J 5 bases, leaving 13 bases between the germline ends. CDR3 nucleotide sequence: TGCAGCGTTGAAGATCCCAGGGCCTTAAATGAAAAACTGTTTTTT. It specifies CSVEDPRALNEKLFF.

This clone has a single count. The chain joins TRBV15 to TRBJ1-1; D is unresolved. The CDR3 runs to 13 residues. In germline, CDR1 is LNHNV, CDR2 YYDKDF (reference sequence). V was trimmed by 5 bases and J by 2 bases, leaving 9 bases between them. The DNA of the CDR3 is TGTGCCACCAGCCTTACGGTAAACACTGAAGCTTTCTTT. As protein: CATSLTVNTEAFF.

The chain couples TRBV2 to TRBJ2-1, with 10 bases fitting TRBD2. The CDR3 spans 13 residues. Germline trimming cut 7 bases from V and 4 bases from J; bases unmatched to any gene: 1. Germline V lookup: CDR1 SNHLY, CDR2 FYNNEI. The CDR3 DNA sequence: TGTGCCAGCACTAGCGGGGGTTACAATGAGCAGTTCTTC. This sequence encodes CASTSGGYNEQFF.

The V call is TRBV6-5, the J call TRBJ1-6; tentative D call: TRBD1 (6 bases). V was pared by 4 bases and J by 7 bases, with 17 bases between. The CDR3 runs to 16 residues. Germline CDR1 is MNHEY and CDR2 is SVGAGI. CDR3 residues: CASSWQGYLQNSPLHF. In nucleotides, the CDR3 is TGTGCCAGCAGTTGGCAGGGGTACCTCCAGAATTCACCCCTCCACTTT.

The chain joins TRBV9 to TRBJ1-1; 7 nucleotides match TRBD1. CDR3 length equals 14 residues. CDR1 SGDLS and CDR2 YYNGEE come from the germline V gene. Germline trimming cut 4 bases from V and 3 bases from J; bases unmatched to any gene: 6. The CDR3: CASSSQGFDTEAFF. The CDR3 DNA sequence: TGTGCCAGCAGCTCACAGGGGTTCGACACTGAAGCTTTCTTT. Drawing the rest from reference TRBV9 and TRBJ1-1, the complete variable domain is DSGVTQTPKHLITATGQRVTLRCSPRSGDLSVYWYQQSLDQGLQFLIQYYNGEERAKGNILERFSAQQFPDLHSELNLSSLELGDSALYFCASSSQGFDTEAFFGQGTRLTVV.

This CDR3 reads CASSPADNSNQPQHF. The CDR3 coding sequence is TGTGCCAGCTCACCGGCAGACAATAGCAATCAGCCCCAGCATTTT. This chain links TRBV18 with TRBJ1-5; D unresolved. This CDR3 comprises 15 residues. V was trimmed by 3 bases and J by 0 bases, leaving 9 bases between them. Germline CDR1 is KGHSH and CDR2 is LQKENI.

The genes are TRBV7-2 and TRBJ1-3, with a tentative D call TRBD1 (6 bases). Germline V gives CDR1 SGHTA, CDR2 FQGNSA. The CDR3 totals 15 residues. V was shortened by 0 bases and J by 4 bases, with 10 bases between the two germline ends. CDR3 sequence: CASSLAGTYGNTIYF. The CDR3 DNA is TGTGCCAGCAGCTTAGCGGGGACATACGGAAACACCATATATTTT.

This chain joins TRBV2 and TRBJ1-6; D gene unclear. Germline-derived CDR1 and CDR2 are SNHLY and FYNNEI. The length of the CDR3 is 14 residues. Between the trimmed V and J ends, which lost 1 base and 10 bases, there was a span of 11 bases. The CDR3 sequence is CASSEGRVWSPLHF. DNA of the CDR3: TGTGCCAGCAGTGAAGGGAGGGTCTGGTCACCCCTCCACTTT.

V and J are TRBV27 and TRBJ2-7, with TRBD1 identical over 7 bases. The CDR3 consists of 15 residues. The V gene's germline CDR1 is MNHEY and CDR2 SMNVEV (reference sequence). J lost 6 bases, V lost 3 bases, and 11 bases had no gene match. The CDR3 here is CASSFGRGDSTEQYF. The CDR3 DNA is TGTGCCAGCAGTTTCGGGCGTGGGGACAGTACCGAGCAGTACTTC.

This rearrangement joins TRBV9 to TRBJ2-1; 12 bases align to TRBD1. Germline CDR1 and CDR2: SGDLS and YYNGEE. The junction had 4 bases not matched to a gene; V was cut back by 3 bases and J by 9 bases. The CDR3 contains 14 residues. The CDR3 bases are TGTGCCAGCAGCGCGGGACAGGGGGCGACTGAGCAGTTCTTC. This sequence encodes CASSAGQGATEQFF. Full variable domain (remainder filled in from reference TRBV9 and TRBJ2-1): DSGVTQTPKHLITATGQRVTLRCSPRSGDLSVYWYQQSLDQGLQFLIQYYNGEERAKGNILERFSAQQFPDLHSELNLSSLELGDSALYFCASSAGQGATEQFFGPGTRLTVL.

The gene calls are TRBV6-1 and TRBJ2-2; 11 bases align to TRBD2. CDR3 length equals 16 residues. V was pared by 2 bases and J by 6 bases, with 5 bases of the junction left unmatched. Germline CDR1 is MNHNS and CDR2 is SASEGT. CDR3 protein: CASSESVAGGPGELFF. The CDR3 DNA reads as TGTGCCAGCAGTGAAAGTGTAGCGGGGGGGCCCGGGGAGCTGTTTTTT.

The sample holds one count of this clone. The V and J genes are TRBV18 and TRBJ1-4; D is unclear. The CDR3 totals 14 residues. Germline V gene sequence: CDR1 KGHSH, CDR2 LQKENI. Trimming cost V 3 bases and J 7 bases, with 12 bases left between them. CDR3 protein: CASSPNPLLEKLFF. The CDR3 nucleotides are TGTGCCAGCTCACCGAACCCACTACTTGAAAAACTGTTTTTT.

The CDR3 loop is CASSPGQGVNVLTF. In DNA, the CDR3 is TGTGCCAGCTCACCGGGACAGGGAGTCAACGTCCTGACTTTC. The genes are TRBV18 and TRBJ2-6, with 9 bases lining up with TRBD1. There are 14 residues in the CDR3. Losses at the gene ends were 3 bases for V and 9 bases for J; bases not matched to a gene: 3. Per germline, CDR1 KGHSH and CDR2 LQKENI.

V gene TRBV5-5 combines with J gene TRBJ2-7; 9 bases map to TRBD1. Losses at the gene ends were 5 bases for V and 4 bases for J; bases not matched to a gene: 10. CDR3 length equals 15 residues. The germline V gene encodes CDR1 SGHKS and CDR2 YYEKEE (reference sequence). The CDR3 is CASSFGGDRGYEQYF. In DNA form, the CDR3 reads TGTGCCAGCAGTTTTGGGGGAGACAGGGGGTACGAGCAGTACTTC.

The chain combines TRBV11-3 with TRBJ1-4, with no clear D. Germline V gene lookup returns CDR1 SGHNT and CDR2 YENEEA. Trimming shortened V by 4 bases and J by 7 bases, and 19 bases separated the two germline ends. The CDR3 is 16 residues long. For the CDR3, the DNA is TGTGCCAGCAGCTCACCGACCTGGAGGTATTGTGAAAAACTGTTTTTT. Protein product: CASSSPTWRYCEKLFF.

This clone has just one count. The chain uses TRBV27 and TRBJ2-7, with 7 bases matching TRBD1. Germline V gives CDR1 MNHEY, CDR2 SMNVEV (reference sequence). The CDR3 sequence is 14 residues long. The trim removed 5 bases at V and 2 bases at J, leaving 6 bases unmatched. In DNA form, the CDR3 reads TGTGCCAGCAGTCCCCGACAGGGAACCTACGAGCAGTACTTC. Protein sequence: CASSPRQGTYEQYF.

This chain connects TRBV7-9 to TRBJ2-7; TRBD2 is a possible D gene (5 bases). The CDR3 is 12 amino acids. The germline V gene has CDR1 SEHNR and CDR2 FQNEAQ (reference sequence). V lost 1 base and J 5 bases, leaving 6 bases between the germline ends. This chain's CDR3 is CASSLGENEQYF. CDR3 bases: TGTGCCAGCAGCTTAGGGGAGAACGAGCAGTACTTC.

This chain joins TRBV13 and TRBJ2-7; D is uncertain. Germline V lookup: CDR1 PRHDT, CDR2 FYEKMQ (reference sequence). CDR3 size: 14 residues. V dropped 2 bases and J dropped 2 bases, with 10 bases sitting between them. CDR3 in amino acids: CASSLRWATYEQYF. The CDR3 coding sequence is TGTGCCAGCAGCTTACGGTGGGCCACCTACGAGCAGTACTTC.

This clone occurred a few times. The gene calls are TRBV14 and TRBJ2-3; the D gene is possibly TRBD2 (6 bases). This CDR3 region has 16 residues. From germline, CDR1 is SGHDN and CDR2 FVKESK. V lost 1 base and J 2 bases, leaving 13 bases between the germline ends. The CDR3 nucleotides read TGTGCCAGCAGCCAAGGTTGGGACTTGATCACAGATACGCAGTATTTT. It is translated as CASSQGWDLITDTQYF.

The rearrangement uses TRBV28 and TRBJ2-2; 9 nucleotides agree with TRBD1. Trimming took 5 bases from V and 6 from J; bases not matched to a gene: 16. Germline V lookup: CDR1 MDHEN, CDR2 SYDVKM. This CDR3 region has 18 residues. DNA of the CDR3: TGTGCCAGCAGTACACCGACTTACACGGGACAGGGTCCCGGGGAGCTGTTTTTT. Protein: CASSTPTYTGQGPGELFF.